This T cell receptor beta chain comes out of a study of blood T cell repertoires in COVID-19. Across the study: The cDNA or gDNA used as material had been derived from T cells, B-cell-depleted T cells, or PBMCs.

Clones were sequenced by immunoSEQ multiplex PCR, and TCRdb holds only the in-frame ones, with some missing. Of approximately 240,000 clones in the sample, under 85% were seen once. Followed over time, Seattle patients had been enrolled while infection was active. Per germline, CDR1 SGHRS and CDR2 YFSETQ. V lost 4 bases and J lost 2, with 9 bases in between. The CDR3 has 14 residues. The rearrangement uses TRBV5-1 and TRBJ2-2; D not resolved. The source is a woman in her thirties with COVID-19, enrolled during active disease. Sequences were obtained from peripheral blood. The CDR3 region is CASSPVTNTGELFF. CDR3 coding DNA: TGCGCCAGCAGCCCGGTTACTAACACCGGGGAGCTGTTTTTT.